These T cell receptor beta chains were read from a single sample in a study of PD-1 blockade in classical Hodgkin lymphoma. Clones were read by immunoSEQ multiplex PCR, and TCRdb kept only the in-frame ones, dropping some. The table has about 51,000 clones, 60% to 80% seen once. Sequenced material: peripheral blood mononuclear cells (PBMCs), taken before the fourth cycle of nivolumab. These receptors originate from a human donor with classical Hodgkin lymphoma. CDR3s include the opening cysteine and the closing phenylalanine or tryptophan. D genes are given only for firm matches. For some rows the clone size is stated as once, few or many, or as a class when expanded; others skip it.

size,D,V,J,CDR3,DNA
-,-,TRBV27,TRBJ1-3,CASSFGGVNSGNTIYF,TGTGCCAGCAGTTTCGGGGGAGTGAACTCTGGAAACACCATATATTTT
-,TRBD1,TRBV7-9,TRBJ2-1,CASSWDSRYNEQFF,TGTGCCAGCAGCTGGGACAGCCGCTACAATGAGCAGTTCTTC
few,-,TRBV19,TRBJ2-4,CASSTRDRTRKNIQYF,TGTGCCAGTAGTACCCGCGACAGGACCCGAAAAAACATTCAGTACTTC
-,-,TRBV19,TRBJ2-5,CASSINPGSPQETQYF,TGTGCCAGTAGTATAAACCCGGGATCACCTCAAGAGACCCAGTACTTC
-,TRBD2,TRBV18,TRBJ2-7,CASSSPSGGAYEQYF,TGTGCCAGCTCAAGTCCTAGCGGAGGCGCCTACGAGCAGTACTTC
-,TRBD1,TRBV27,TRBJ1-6,CASSFSPGQGSSPLHF,TGTGCCAGCAGTTTCTCACCGGGACAGGGGTCTTCACCCCTCCACTTT
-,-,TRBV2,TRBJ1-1,CASSELGRVTEAFF,TGTGCCAGCAGTGAATTAGGCAGGGTCACTGAAGCTTTCTTT
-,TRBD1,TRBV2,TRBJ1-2,CASSVRDRDTGGGYTF,TGTGCCAGCAGTGTGAGAGACAGGGACACCGGGGGGGGCTACACCTTC
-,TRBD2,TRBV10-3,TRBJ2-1,CAISGLAVEGHNEQFF,TGTGCCATCAGTGGTCTAGCGGTCGAAGGGCACAATGAGCAGTTCTTC
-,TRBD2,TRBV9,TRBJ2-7,CASSVQSGGSYEQYF,TGTGCCAGCAGCGTACAAAGCGGGGGCTCCTACGAGCAGTACTTC
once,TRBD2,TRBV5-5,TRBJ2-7,CASTLAGGRSYEQYF,TGTGCCAGCACCCTGGCGGGGGGCCGGTCCTACGAGCAGTACTTC
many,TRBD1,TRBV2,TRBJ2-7,CASRDRGLSSYEQYF,TGTGCCAGCAGGGACAGGGGTTTGAGCTCCTACGAGCAGTACTTC
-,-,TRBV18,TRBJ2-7,CASSPPGGTEQYF,TGTGCCAGCTCACCACCGGGGGGTACCGAGCAGTACTTC
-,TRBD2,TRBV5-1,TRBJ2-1,CASSSLAGGPLDNEQFF,TGCGCCAGCAGCTCGCTAGCGGGAGGGCCCTTGGACAATGAGCAGTTCTTC
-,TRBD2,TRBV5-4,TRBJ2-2,CASSPPSGSGGFGELFF,TGTGCCAGCAGCCCTCCAAGTGGTAGCGGGGGATTCGGGGAGCTGTTTTTT
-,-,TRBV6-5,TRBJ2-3,CASSSHSDTQYF,TGTGCCAGCAGTTCTCATTCAGATACGCAGTATTTT
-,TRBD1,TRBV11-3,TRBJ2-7,CASSPTGFYEQYF,TGTGCCAGCAGCCCGACAGGGTTCTACGAGCAGTACTTC
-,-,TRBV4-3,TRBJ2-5,CASSQDLFRETQYF,TGCGCCAGCAGCCAAGACCTTTTCAGGGAGACCCAGTACTTC
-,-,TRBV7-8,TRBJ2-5,CASSQRLTQETQYF,TGTGCCAGCAGCCAACGGTTAACCCAAGAGACCCAGTACTTC
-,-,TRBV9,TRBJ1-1,CASSVLMNTEAFF,TGTGCCAGCAGCGTCCTGATGAACACTGAAGCTTTCTTT
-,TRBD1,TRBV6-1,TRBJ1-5,CASSGQGISNQPQHF,TGTGCCAGCAGTGGACAGGGGATTAGCAATCAGCCCCAGCATTTT
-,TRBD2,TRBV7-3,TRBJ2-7,CASSPTSGYTYEQYF,TGTGCCAGCAGCCCGACTAGCGGGTATACCTACGAGCAGTACTTC
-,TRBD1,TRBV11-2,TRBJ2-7,CASSLFTGAYEQYF,TGTGCCAGCAGCTTATTTACAGGGGCCTACGAGCAGTACTTC
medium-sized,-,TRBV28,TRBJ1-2,CASSLSSRGGYTF,TGTGCCAGCAGTCTATCCTCCCGGGGTGGCTACACCTTC
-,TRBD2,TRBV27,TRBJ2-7,CASRTSGIGEQYF,TGTGCCAGTAGGACTAGCGGGATCGGAGAGCAGTACTTC
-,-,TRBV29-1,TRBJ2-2,CSGGDGRGELFF,TGCAGCGGAGGGGATGGGAGGGGGGAGCTGTTTTTT
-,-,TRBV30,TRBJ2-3,CAWSYGPDTQYF,TGTGCCTGGAGTTATGGTCCAGATACGCAGTATTTT
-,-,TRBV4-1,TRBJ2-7,CASSLGPGERAGEQYF,TGCGCCAGCAGCCTGGGGCCGGGGGAGAGGGCGGGCGAGCAGTACTTC
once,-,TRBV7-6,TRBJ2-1,CASSQYTGNEQFF,TGTGCCAGCAGTCAGTATACAGGGAATGAGCAGTTCTTC
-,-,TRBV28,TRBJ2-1,CASLSASLSYNEQFF,TGTGCCAGCCTTTCCGCTAGCCTCTCCTACAATGAGCAGTTCTTC
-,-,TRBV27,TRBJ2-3,CASSFGIFTDTQYF,TGTGCCAGCAGTTTCGGGATATTCACAGATACGCAGTATTTT
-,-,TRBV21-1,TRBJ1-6,CASSKGGASYNSPLHF,TGTGCCAGCAGCAAAGGGGGAGCCTCCTATAATTCACCCCTCCACTTT
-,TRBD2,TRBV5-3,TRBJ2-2,CARSFDLAGRNTGELFF,TGTGCCAGAAGCTTTGATTTAGCGGGGCGGAACACCGGGGAGCTGTTTTTT
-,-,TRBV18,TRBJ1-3,CASSPLWTAGNTIYF,TGTGCCAGCTCACCACTATGGACAGCTGGAAACACCATATATTTT
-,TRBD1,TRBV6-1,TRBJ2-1,CASIKIQGSYNEQFF,TGTGCCAGCATAAAAATACAGGGGTCCTACAATGAGCAGTTCTTC
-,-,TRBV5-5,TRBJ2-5,CASSLHSQETQYF,TGTGCCAGCAGCTTGCACTCCCAAGAGACCCAGTACTTC
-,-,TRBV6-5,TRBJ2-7,CASSHMGGGEQYF,TGTGCCAGCAGTCACATGGGAGGGGGCGAGCAGTACTTC
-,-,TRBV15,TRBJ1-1,CATSRSGQNTEAFF,TGTGCCACCAGCAGGTCGGGTCAGAACACTGAAGCTTTCTTT
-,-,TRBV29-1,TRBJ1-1,CSVEWEGSTEAFF,TGCAGCGTTGAATGGGAGGGAAGCACTGAAGCTTTCTTT
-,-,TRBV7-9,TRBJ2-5,CASSLRSATDYQETQYF,TGTGCCAGCAGCTTAAGGAGCGCGACCGACTACCAAGAGACCCAGTACTTC
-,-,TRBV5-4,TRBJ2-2,CASSLGAGKDTGELFF,TGTGCCAGCAGCTTGGGGGCGGGGAAGGACACCGGGGAGCTGTTTTTT
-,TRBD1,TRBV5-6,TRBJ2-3,CASSLVGDRGTDTQYF,TGTGCCAGCAGCTTGGTGGGGGACAGGGGCACAGATACGCAGTATTTT
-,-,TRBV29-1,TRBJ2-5,CSVGKGLETQYF,TGCAGCGTTGGGAAGGGGTTGGAGACCCAGTACTTC
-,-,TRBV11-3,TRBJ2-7,CASSFGQLHYEQYF,TGTGCCAGCAGCTTCGGACAGCTTCACTACGAGCAGTACTTC
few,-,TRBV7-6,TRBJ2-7,CASSSGPFYEQYF,TGTGCCAGCAGCTCTGGCCCCTTCTACGAGCAGTACTTC
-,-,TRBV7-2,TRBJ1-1,CASSLVGIPNTEAFF,TGTGCCAGCAGCTTAGTGGGAATCCCCAACACTGAAGCTTTCTTT
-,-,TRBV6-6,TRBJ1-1,CASSPIGGGYTEAFF,TGTGCCAGCAGCCCCATTGGGGGTGGGTACACTGAAGCTTTCTTT
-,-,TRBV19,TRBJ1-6,CASSIEFRENSPLHF,TGTGCCAGTAGTATAGAGTTCAGGGAGAATTCACCCCTCCACTTT
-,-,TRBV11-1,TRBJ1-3,CASSLPLGNTIYF,TGTGCCAGCAGCTTACCCCTCGGAAACACCATATATTTT
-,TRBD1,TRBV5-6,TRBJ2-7,CASGTGGTYEQYF,TGTGCCAGTGGGACAGGGGGCACCTACGAGCAGTACTTC
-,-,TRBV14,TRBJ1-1,CASSQFSGSSAFF,TGTGCCAGCAGCCAATTTTCTGGCAGTAGCGCTTTCTTT
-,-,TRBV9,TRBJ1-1,CASSASSTEAFF,TGTGCCAGCAGCGCCAGTTCCACTGAAGCTTTCTTT